The rows below give T cell receptor beta chains drawn from one sample of a study of PD-1 blockade in classical Hodgkin lymphoma. Clones were read by immunoSEQ multiplex PCR, and TCRdb kept only the in-frame ones, dropping some. The data contain about 28,000 clones, 75% to 90% of them seen just once; the ten biggest clones take up roughly 20%. This specimen consisted of peripheral blood mononuclear cells (PBMCs), obtained before the second cycle of nivolumab. These receptors were obtained from a human donor with classical Hodgkin lymphoma. Both conserved end residues are part of each CDR3. The D gene is left open where the match is weak. The size entry is marked missing in some rows and otherwise reads once, few, many or a size class.

TRBV5-1,few,TRBD1,TRBJ2-3,CASGTDLLSTDTQYF,TGCGCCAGCGGGACAGACCTCCTTAGCACAGATACGCAGTATTTT
TRBV5-5,.,.,TRBJ2-5,CASSFRLVGQETQYF,TGTGCCAGCAGCTTTAGACTAGTGGGCCAAGAGACCCAGTACTTC
TRBV4-2,.,TRBD1,TRBJ2-1,CASSQRDRVTYNEQFF,TGTGCCAGCAGCCAGAGAGACAGGGTTACCTACAATGAGCAGTTCTTC
TRBV7-2,.,.,TRBJ2-7,CASSLGGNPYEQYF,TGTGCCAGCAGCTTAGGGGGAAATCCCTACGAGCAGTACTTC
TRBV30,few,TRBD1,TRBJ2-7,CAWDRGRNEQYF,TGTGCCTGGGACAGGGGGCGGAACGAGCAGTACTTC
TRBV9,.,TRBD2,TRBJ2-1,CASSPRGDGAYNEQFF,TGTGCCAGCAGCCCCCGGGGGGACGGTGCATACAATGAGCAGTTCTTC
TRBV4-2,.,.,TRBJ1-2,CASSQSRTFGGYTF,TGTGCCAGCAGCCAATCACGGACATTCGGCGGCTACACCTTC
TRBV4-1,.,TRBD1,TRBJ1-5,CASSQDLDRTNQPQHF,TGCGCCAGCAGCCAAGATTTGGACAGGACCAATCAGCCCCAGCATTTT
TRBV29-1,.,.,TRBJ2-5,CSVGGGETQYF,TGCAGCGTCGGAGGGGGGGAGACCCAGTACTTC
TRBV11-3,.,.,TRBJ2-5,CASSLGQAETQYF,TGTGCCAGCAGCTTAGGACAGGCAGAGACCCAGTACTTC
TRBV11-1,.,TRBD1,TRBJ2-7,CASSLNGQGAYEQYF,TGTGCCAGCAGCTTAAACGGACAGGGGGCCTACGAGCAGTACTTC
TRBV7-9,.,.,TRBJ2-6,CASSSPLGANVLTF,TGTGCCAGCAGCTCGCCTCTTGGGGCCAACGTCCTGACTTTC
TRBV18,.,TRBD1,TRBJ1-1,CASSQNAQGPNTEAFF,TGTGCCAGCTCACAGAATGCACAGGGGCCGAACACTGAAGCTTTCTTT
TRBV20-1,.,.,TRBJ2-7,CSARGAREQYF,TGCAGTGCTAGAGGGGCGAGGGAGCAGTACTTC
TRBV5-4,.,.,TRBJ2-3,CASSLLGGRVTDTQYF,TGTGCCAGCAGCTTGTTGGGGGGCCGAGTCACAGATACGCAGTATTTT